Each of the 27 T cell receptor beta chains below was sequenced from the same sample in a study of T cells after yellow fever vaccination. From the 5' RACE reads, TCRdb called clonotypes with MiXCR, one entry per CDR3 protein. Here the sample spans about 580,000 distinct CDR3 sequences, around 16% being singletons. The sample in question was PBMCs, obtained around 5 days after the first yellow fever vaccination. Source of these receptors: a man younger than 30 who received the YFV17D yellow fever vaccine.

The V and J genes are TRBV6-2 or TRBV6-3 and TRBJ2-1; TRBD2 aligns across 9 bases. Germline lookup yields CDR1 MNHEY and CDR2 SVGEGT. The CDR3 extends over 18 amino acids. The V and J ends lost 4 bases and 3 bases, in that order; junction bases with no gene match: 13. For the CDR3, the DNA is TGTGCCAGCAGTTCTCCGGGACTAGCCGTCACCTTCTACAATGAGCAGTTCTTC. Translation: CASSSPGLAVTFYNEQFF.

A few counts support this clonotype. The chain has TRBV19 and TRBJ2-5; 7 nucleotides line up with TRBD2. The CDR3 has 12 residues. Germline V gene sequence: CDR1 LNHDA, CDR2 SQIVND (reference sequence). Germline trimming cut 8 bases from V and 5 bases from J; bases unmatched to any gene: 5. This chain's CDR3 is CASGGVWETQYF. CDR3 nucleotide sequence: TGTGCCAGTGGGGGGGTCTGGGAGACCCAGTACTTC.

This clonotype was picked up a small number of times. The chain combines TRBV5-1 with TRBJ1-2; possible D gene TRBD1, 6 bases. Germline CDR1 SGHRS, CDR2 YFSETQ. The CDR3 loop spans 16 amino acids. The V gene lost 4 bases and the J gene lost 4 bases, with 20 bases spanning the gap. The CDR3 reads CASSLQGGQGGYGYTF. DNA of the CDR3: TGCGCCAGCAGCCTTCAAGGGGGGCAGGGAGGCTATGGCTACACCTTC. The whole variable domain, filled in from reference TRBV5-1 and TRBJ1-2, reads KAGVTQTPRYLIKTRGQQVTLSCSPISGHRSVSWYQQTPGQGLQFLFEYFSETQRNKGNFPGRFSGRQFSNSRSEMNVSTLELGDSALYLCASSLQGGQGGYGYTFGSGTRLTVV.

This clonotype came up a few times. This sequence joins TRBV9 and TRBJ2-4; D gene unclear. Germline CDR1 and CDR2: SGDLS and YYNGEE. CDR3 length: 17 amino acids. V was shortened by 0 bases and J by 0 bases, with 13 bases between the two germline ends. CDR3 coding DNA: TGTGCCAGCAGCGTAGGGCCGGTGGAACTAGCCAAAAACATTCAGTACTTC. It codes for CASSVGPVELAKNIQYF.

This clonotype was seen a handful of times. The chain combines TRBV12-3 or TRBV12-4 with TRBJ1-2; tentative D call: TRBD1 (6 bases). The CDR3 consists of 14 residues. V was trimmed by 6 bases and J by 4 bases, leaving 15 bases between them. CDR3 sequence: CASRTGGMGYGYTF. The CDR3 DNA reads TGTGCCAGCAGGACGGGGGGCATGGGCTATGGCTACACCTTC.

This clonotype was seen a handful of times. The chain employs TRBV5-5 and TRBJ1-5, with D possibly matching TRBD1 (5 bases). The CDR3 is 15 amino acids. Trimming cost V 2 bases and J 1 base, with 10 bases left between them. The V gene's germline CDR1 is SGHKS and CDR2 YYEKEE (reference sequence). This CDR3 is CASSFEGLSNQPQHF. As DNA, the CDR3 is TGTGCCAGCAGCTTCGAGGGGCTGAGCAATCAGCCCCAGCATTTT.

The gene calls are TRBV6-1 and TRBJ2-3, with 13 bases fitting TRBD2. V dropped 5 bases and J dropped 4; count of bases not matched to a gene: 6. The germline V gene encodes CDR1 MNHNS and CDR2 SASEGT. The length of the CDR3 is 16 residues. Here the CDR3 reads CASSRLAGGLADTQYF. In DNA form, the CDR3 reads TGTGCCAGCAGTAGACTAGCGGGGGGACTCGCAGATACGCAGTATTTT.

This clonotype came up a few times. The CDR3 bases are TGTGCCAGCACCCGCTCCAGGGATAGTAGTGAAGCTTTCTTT. It yields the protein CASTRSRDSSEAFF. The J gene is TRBJ1-1, the V gene TRBV6-1, with D perhaps TRBD1 (5 bases). The V end lost 7 bases, the J end lost 7 bases, and 19 bases lay between the germline ends. This CDR3 comprises 14 residues. Germline assignment: CDR1 MNHNS and CDR2 SASEGT.

This clonotype has a count of ten or more. This chain uses TRBV3-1 with TRBJ2-3, with 11 bases identical to TRBD1. The trim removed 2 bases at V and 6 bases at J, leaving 10 bases unmatched. The germline gives CDR1 LGHDT, CDR2 YNNKEL (reference sequence). The CDR3 contains 17 residues. The CDR3: CASSQHLGTGGADTQYF. The CDR3 coding sequence is TGTGCCAGCAGCCAACACCTCGGGACAGGGGGAGCCGATACGCAGTATTTT.

The gene calls are TRBV6-5 and TRBJ1-2; unclear D gene. CDR1 MNHEY and CDR2 SVGAGI come from the germline V gene. Deletions cut 6 bases from V and 3 bases from J, with 11 bases between. There are 13 residues in the CDR3. The CDR3 region is CASSLHDYYGYTF. In nucleotides, the CDR3 is TGTGCCAGCAGCCTCCACGATTACTATGGCTACACCTTC.

This chain links TRBV12-3 or TRBV12-4 with TRBJ2-4; maybe TRBD1 (5 bases). V lost 6 bases to trimming and J lost 0 bases, with 9 bases between them. The CDR3 runs 14 residues. As DNA, the CDR3 is TGTGCCAGCAGCTTGACAGTAGCCAAAAACATTCAGTACTTC. Translating gives CASSLTVAKNIQYF.

V and J are TRBV6-2 or TRBV6-3 and TRBJ2-1; 8 positions match TRBD1. This CDR3 comprises 15 residues. Germline CDR1 reads MNHEY; CDR2 reads SVGEGT. Trimming at V came to 2 bases and at J to 9 bases, leaving 9 bases not matched to a gene. For the CDR3, the DNA is TGTGCCAGCAGTTACCCGGACAGGGTATCTGGTGAGCAGTTCTTC. It specifies CASSYPDRVSGEQFF.

This clonotype was picked up a small number of times. J is TRBJ2-1 and V is TRBV7-8; weak D call: TRBD1 (6 bases). The CDR3 consists of 12 residues. Germline V CDR1 and CDR2: SGHVS, FQNEAQ. V lost 2 bases to trimming and J lost 8 bases, with 7 bases between them. CDR3 in DNA: TGTGCCAGCAGCTTACAGGGGTATGAGCAGTTCTTC. Protein product: CASSLQGYEQFF.

The sample holds a few counts of this clonotype. The rearrangement uses TRBV10-3 and TRBJ1-2; the D gene is possibly TRBD1 (5 bases). There are 18 residues in the CDR3. The ends were cut back, 4 bases at V and 4 bases at J, with 25 bases in the middle. CDR1 and CDR2 (germline): ENHRY, SYGVKD. This CDR3 is CAISGAGLLDPRGYGYTF. The DNA for the CDR3 is TGTGCCATCAGTGGTGCAGGGCTCCTAGACCCCCGGGGCTATGGCTACACCTTC.

V gene TRBV5-1 combines with J gene TRBJ2-5, with D unclear. Germline CDR1 reads SGHRS; CDR2 reads YFSETQ. Trimming took 5 bases from V and 2 from J, leaving 13 bases between them. The CDR3 totals 14 residues. This CDR3 is CASRPSTSQETQYF. CDR3 nucleotides: TGCGCCAGCAGACCATCGACAAGTCAAGAGACCCAGTACTTC.

This clonotype was seen ten or more times. The chain couples TRBV5-1 to TRBJ2-5, with TRBD2 matching over 10 bases. CDR1 is SGHRS, CDR2 YFSETQ, per germline. CDR3 size: 16 residues. Trimming took 1 base from V and 4 from J; bases not matched to a gene: 7. CDR3 sequence (DNA): TGCGCCAGCAGCTTGACAGCGGGGGGGCCACGAGAGACCCAGTACTTC. Residues: CASSLTAGGPRETQYF.

This chain joins TRBV12-3 or TRBV12-4 and TRBJ1-1, with 7 bases matching TRBD1. The CDR3 loop spans 15 amino acids. Trimming removed 1 base from V and 1 base from J; junction bases left unmatched: 3. The CDR3 bases are TGTGCCAGCAGTTTAGAGCCAGGGGGGAACACTGAAGCTTTCTTT. It codes for CASSLEPGGNTEAFF.

This clonotype was picked up many times. The rearrangement links TRBV6-2 or TRBV6-3 to TRBJ2-2; D remains ambiguous. This CDR3 spans 14 amino acids. Germline CDR1 is MNHEY and CDR2 is SVGEGT. V gave up 3 bases and J gave up 5 bases, with 10 bases separating them. The CDR3 DNA reads as TGTGCCAGCAGTTATTGGTTGGGTACCGGGGAGCTGTTTTTT. Residues: CASSYWLGTGELFF.

This sequence joins TRBV6-5 and TRBJ2-1, with 8 bases that match TRBD2. This CDR3 contains 18 residues. CDR1 MNHEY and CDR2 SVGAGI come from the germline V gene. J gave up 1 base and V 3 bases, and 11 bases lay outside the gene matches. The CDR3 nucleotides read TGTGCCAGCAGTTATGTGGGCGGGGGGAGTCCTTCCTACAATGAGCAGTTCTTC. It specifies CASSYVGGGSPSYNEQFF.

The genes are TRBV18 and TRBJ2-7, with 9 positions matching TRBD1. The V and J ends lost 2 bases and 5 bases, in that order; junction bases with no gene match: 4. Germline loops: CDR1 KGHSH, CDR2 LQKENI. This CDR3 comprises 14 residues. DNA for the CDR3: TGTGCCAGCTCACCAGGGACAGGGCCGGACGAGCAGTACTTC. Its translation: CASSPGTGPDEQYF.

V usage is TRBV5-1 and J usage is TRBJ2-4; D may correspond to TRBD1 or TRBD2 (5 bases each). CDR3 size: 15 residues. V gave up 3 bases and J gave up 0 bases, with 10 bases separating them. The germline CDR1 and CDR2 sequences are SGHRS and YFSETQ. The CDR3 bases are TGCGCCAGCAGCTGGGGCGGGCCAGCCAAAAACATTCAGTACTTC. Translated: CASSWGGPAKNIQYF.

The J gene is TRBJ1-6, the V gene TRBV4-3; tentatively, D is TRBD1 (5 bases). Trimming took 1 base from V and 10 from J, leaving 14 bases between them. The germline V gene has CDR1 LGHNA and CDR2 YSLEER. The CDR3 sequence is 15 residues long. CDR3: CASSQARRGRSPLHF. CDR3 DNA: TGCGCCAGCAGCCAAGCAAGGAGGGGTCGGTCACCCCTCCACTTT.

This clonotype was observed a few times. The chain employs TRBV7-8 and TRBJ1-2; 7 nucleotides agree with TRBD1. J was trimmed by 4 bases and V by 6 bases; bases with no gene match: 8. The CDR3 has 14 residues. Germline CDR1 is SGHVS and CDR2 is FQNEAQ. The CDR3 loop reads CASSTRDRLYGYTF. The CDR3 DNA reads as TGTGCCAGCAGTACTCGGGACAGACTCTATGGCTACACCTTC.

The CDR3 protein is CSVVAGKNIQYF. CDR3 DNA: TGCAGCGTTGTGGCAGGGAAAAACATTCAGTACTTC. The V and J genes are TRBV29-1 and TRBJ2-4, with D possibly TRBD1 on 5 matching bases. V was trimmed by 4 bases and J by 4 bases, leaving 8 bases between them. The CDR3 loop spans 12 amino acids. Germline V gives CDR1 SQVTM, CDR2 ANQGSEA.

The gene calls are TRBV28 and TRBJ1-5; D remains unclear. The CDR3 totals 15 residues. Germline lookup yields CDR1 MDHEN and CDR2 SYDVKM. The V gene lost 3 bases and the J gene lost 1 base, with 10 bases spanning the gap. Written as DNA, the CDR3 is TGTGCCAGCAGTTTTTTCGCGGGGAGCAATCAGCCCCAGCATTTT. It codes for CASSFFAGSNQPQHF. The whole variable domain, remainder taken from reference TRBV28 and TRBJ1-5, is DVKVTQSSRYLVKRTGEKVFLECVQDMDHENMFWYRQDPGLGLRLIYFSYDVKMKEKGDIPEGYSVSREKKERFSLILESASTNQTSMYLCASSFFAGSNQPQHFGDGTRLSIL.

This clonotype was detected a few times. The V and J genes are TRBV20-1 and TRBJ2-5, with D hard to call. V lost 6 bases to trimming and J lost 2 bases, with 10 bases between them. Germline V gives CDR1 DFQATT, CDR2 SNEGSKA (reference sequence). The CDR3 extends over 12 amino acids. In nucleotides, the CDR3 is TGCAGTGCCTACAGCGAGCAAGAGACCCAGTACTTC. Amino acids: CSAYSEQETQYF.

Only a few counts were recorded for this clonotype. V and J are TRBV7-9 and TRBJ2-1; TRBD2 might be the D (5 bases). Germline CDR1 and CDR2: SEHNR and FQNEAQ (reference sequence). The V end lost 7 bases, the J end lost 7 bases, and 14 bases lay between the germline ends. CDR3 length: 13 amino acids. CDR3 DNA sequence: TGTGCCAGCAACCGGGAAGAAGTGAATGAGCAGTTCTTC. This encodes CASNREEVNEQFF.